The TCR beta chain under discussion was sequenced for a study of OX40 agonist ivuxolimab in advanced cancers. Libraries were prepared by immunoSEQ multiplex PCR; TCRdb keeps only in-frame clonotypes and omits some of them. This table holds some 74,000 clones, over 75% found once. Sequencing was performed on CD4+ or CD8+ T cells sorted from blood, taken in a trial of the OX40 agonist ivuxolimab. This TCR was recovered from an adult with an advanced solid tumor such as melanoma, head and neck, liver or kidney cancer.

DNA of the CDR3: TGTGCCAGCAGCTTCTTGGGACAGGGAACAGATACGCAGTATTTT. As protein: CASSFLGQGTDTQYF. The chain has TRBV7-9 and TRBJ2-3, with TRBD1 matching over 9 bases. This CDR3 has 15 residues. Germline CDR1 and CDR2: SEHNR and FQNEAQ (reference sequence). V gave up 3 bases and J gave up 3 bases; unmatched junction bases: 4. The variable domain in full, completed from reference TRBV7-9 and TRBJ2-3, reads DTGVSQNPRHKITKRGQNVTFRCDPISEHNRLYWYRQTLGQGPEFLTYFQNEAQLEKSRLLSDRFSAERPKGSFSTLEIQRTEQGDSAMYLCASSFLGQGTDTQYFGPGTRLTVL.